These 4 T cell receptor beta chains came from one sample sequenced in a study of OX40 agonist ivuxolimab in advanced cancers. Sequencing used immunoSEQ multiplex PCR; TCRdb keeps in-frame clones, though not all of them. The sample holds around 37,000 clones, roughly 81% seen once. The starting material was CD4+ or CD8+ T cells sorted from blood, obtained in a trial of the OX40 agonist ivuxolimab. The source of these receptors is an adult with an advanced solid tumor such as melanoma, head and neck, liver or kidney cancer.

This sequence joins TRBV6-5 and TRBJ1-1; perhaps TRBD1 as D (6 bases). The CDR3 covers 12 residues. In germline, CDR1 is MNHEY, CDR2 SVGAGI. Trimming stripped 1 base from V and 8 bases from J, with 8 bases between. CDR3 sequence reads: CASSYYGTEAFF. CDR3 DNA: TGTGCCAGCAGTTACTACGGGACAGAAGCTTTCTTT.

The chain is built from TRBV19 and TRBJ1-2, with 12 bases matching TRBD1. This CDR3 has 17 residues. Germline V gene sequence: CDR1 LNHDA, CDR2 SQIVND (reference sequence). Germline trimming cut 3 bases from V and 3 bases from J; bases unmatched to any gene: 8. DNA of the CDR3: TGTGCCAGTAGTATCACCGGGACAGGGGGCCAGGACTATGGCTACACCTTC. As protein: CASSITGTGGQDYGYTF.

The CDR3 region has the DNA TGTGCCTGGAGTCGTATCGGGGCTTCAACTAATGAAAAACTGTTTTTT. Translation gives CAWSRIGASTNEKLFF. The chain has TRBV30 and TRBJ1-4, with D tentatively TRBD1 (5 bases). Germline V lookup: CDR1 GTSNPN, CDR2 SVGIG (reference sequence). Trimming stripped 2 bases from V and 0 bases from J, with 13 bases between. This CDR3 is built from 16 residues.

The rearrangement uses TRBV18 and TRBJ2-2, with 8 bases fitting TRBD2. Germline CDR1 reads KGHSH; CDR2 reads LQKENI. CDR3 length: 15 amino acids. Trimming removed 6 bases from V and 1 base from J; junction bases left unmatched: 4. This chain's CDR3 is CASSIREGNTGELFF. The CDR3 nucleotides read TGTGCCAGCTCTATTCGGGAGGGGAACACCGGGGAGCTGTTTTTT.